These 6 T cell receptor beta chains originate from one sample sequenced in a study of shared clonotypes between healthy human individuals. Data came from immunoSEQ multiplex PCR; TCRdb stores just in-frame clones and leaves some out. The sample lists roughly 760,000 clones, approximately 74% occurring once. The sequencing sample was made of memory CD4+ T cells sorted from blood. The subset: CD45RA-negative fraction. The receptor set was obtained from a young woman in good health.

The chain links TRBV11-3 to TRBJ2-7; no clear D. The CDR3 has 17 amino acids. Trimming took 0 bases from V and 6 from J, leaving 21 bases between them. Germline CDR1 SGHNT, CDR2 YENEEA. CDR3 protein: CASSLDHLPGLFGEQYF. The CDR3 bases are TGTGCCAGCAGCTTAGATCATCTCCCGGGTTTGTTTGGCGAGCAGTACTTC.

This chain uses TRBV6-1 with TRBJ1-4; a weak D match, TRBD1 (5 bases). This CDR3 is 13 amino acids long. Trimming removed 6 bases from V and 7 bases from J, with 12 bases in between. Germline CDR1 and CDR2: MNHNS and SASEGT. For the CDR3, the DNA is TGTGCCAGCAGCTCTTCAAGGGGTGAAAAACTGTTTTTT. Translating it yields CASSSSRGEKLFF.

This clone was seen a single time. V is TRBV7-9 and J is TRBJ1-1; weak D call: TRBD1 (6 bases). V was shortened by 0 bases and J by 4 bases, with 12 bases between the two germline ends. The CDR3 contains 15 residues. Germline V gives CDR1 SEHNR, CDR2 FQNEAQ (reference sequence). The CDR3 region has the DNA TGTGCCAGCAGCTTAGCGGGGGGGCGGAGCACTGAAGCTTTCTTT. Translation gives CASSLAGGRSTEAFF.

The CDR3 is CASSRTSGTLYEQYF. Written as DNA, the CDR3 is TGTGCCAGCAGCAGAACTAGCGGAACCCTCTACGAGCAGTACTTC. The chain recombines TRBV11-2 with TRBJ2-7, with TRBD2 matching over 8 bases. CDR1 is SGHAT, CDR2 FQNNGV, per germline. CDR3 length equals 15 residues. Germline trimming cut 5 bases from V and 3 bases from J; bases unmatched to any gene: 9.

This clone was recorded only once. The chain carries TRBV7-9 and TRBJ2-7, with a possible D match to TRBD1 (6 bases). Germline V lookup: CDR1 SEHNR, CDR2 FQNEAQ (reference sequence). The V end was cut by 6 bases, the J end by 3 bases, with 24 bases between. The CDR3 sequence is 17 residues long. The CDR3 DNA follows: TGTGCCAGCAGATCAATCGTAGGGCCGGGACAAAACTACGAGCAGTACTTC. Amino acids: CASRSIVGPGQNYEQYF.

The V call is TRBV5-1, the J call TRBJ2-7; 8 positions agree with TRBD2. CDR1 and CDR2 (germline): SGHRS, YFSETQ. The CDR3 has 15 residues. Trimming cost V 0 bases and J 2 bases; bases outside gene matches: 4. The CDR3 reads CASSLGSGETYEQYF. CDR3 nucleotide sequence: TGCGCCAGCAGCTTGGGTAGCGGGGAGACCTACGAGCAGTACTTC.